Presented here are 14 T cell receptor beta chains from one specimen sequenced in a study of T-cell memory formation after mild COVID-19. MiXCR, run by TCRdb on the 5' RACE reads, gives a single entry per CDR3 protein. The repertoire consists of fewer than 90,000 distinct CDR3 sequences, with about 14% occurring once and the leading ten covering 30% to 35%. Material: PBMCs or a T cell subset sorted from them (not recorded which). These receptors all come from an adult woman who had mild COVID-19 (a few samples of this study predate the infection). Cell type and time point are not known.

V is TRBV4-1 and J is TRBJ2-7; D possibly uses TRBD1 or TRBD2 (6 bases each). V was trimmed by 4 bases and J by 13 bases, leaving 17 bases between them. The CDR3 has 12 residues. The V gene's germline CDR1 is MGHRA and CDR2 YSYEKL. This CDR3 is CASSPDYRGQYF. The CDR3 DNA reads as TGCGCCAGCAGCCCGGACTACCGGGGGCAATACTTC.

In DNA form, the CDR3 reads TGTGCCAGCAGTTACGGAAGGGGCTCGAAAGAGACCCAGTACTTC. This translates into CASSYGRGSKETQYF. The V gene is TRBV6-5, the J gene TRBJ2-5; perhaps TRBD1 as D (5 bases). The V and J ends lost 2 bases and 3 bases respectively, with 13 bases between them. The CDR3 loop spans 15 amino acids. Germline V gene sequence: CDR1 MNHEY, CDR2 SVGAGI.

This chain uses TRBV7-2 with TRBJ2-3, with D unresolved. The ends were cut back, 6 bases at V and 4 bases at J, with 8 bases in the middle. CDR3 size: 12 residues. Germline V gene sequence: CDR1 SGHTA, CDR2 FQGNSA. Here the CDR3 reads CASRPQSDTQYF. Here the CDR3 DNA reads TGTGCCAGCAGGCCCCAGTCAGATACGCAGTATTTT.

Only a few counts were recorded for this clonotype. J is TRBJ2-7 and V is TRBV9, with TRBD2 matching over 11 bases. This CDR3 has 15 residues. V trimming: 3 bases; J trimming: 3 bases; junction bases outside the gene matches: 5. From germline, CDR1 is SGDLS and CDR2 YYNGEE. In DNA, the CDR3 is TGTGCCAGCAGCGCGGGGACTAGCGGCTTCTACGAGCAGTACTTC. This encodes CASSAGTSGFYEQYF.

The chain is built from TRBV7-8 and TRBJ2-2; D ambiguous. The V gene lost 5 bases and the J gene lost 0 bases, with 4 bases spanning the gap. This CDR3 has 13 amino acids. Germline CDR1 is SGHVS and CDR2 is FQNEAQ. DNA of the CDR3: TGTGCCAGCAGCCCCACGAACACCGGGGAGCTGTTTTTT. Its translation is CASSPTNTGELFF.

This chain links TRBV5-5 with TRBJ1-1; D might be TRBD1 (6 bases). The CDR3 length is 13 residues. Per the germline V gene, CDR1 is SGHKS and CDR2 is YYEKEE (reference sequence). V was trimmed by 0 bases and J by 10 bases, leaving 13 bases between them. DNA for the CDR3: TGTGCCAGCAGCTTGGACCTCGGGACAACAGCTTTCTTT. It encodes CASSLDLGTTAFF. Together with reference TRBV5-5 and TRBJ1-1, the CDR3 gives the full variable domain: DAGVTQSPTHLIKTRGQQVTLRCSPISGHKSVSWYQQVLGQGPQFIFQYYEKEERGRGNFPDRFSARQFPNYSSELNVNALLLGDSALYLCASSLDLGTTAFFGQGTRLTVV.

The chain employs TRBV7-8 and TRBJ2-1; 16 bases align to TRBD2. The CDR3 has 21 residues. Germline values: CDR1 SGHVS, CDR2 FQNEAQ. Losses at the gene ends were 3 bases for V and 1 base for J; bases not matched to a gene: 12. CDR3 DNA: TGTGCCAGCAGCTTGGGGCCGGGACTAGCGGGAGGGGATAGGTCCTACAATGAGCAGTTCTTC. Amino acids: CASSLGPGLAGGDRSYNEQFF.

This chain joins TRBV9 and TRBJ2-5; possibly TRBD2 for D (5 bases). V was cut by 3 bases and J by 2 bases, with 11 bases left in between. The CDR3 is 14 residues long. Germline V gives CDR1 SGDLS, CDR2 YYNGEE. CDR3 region: CASSGEAVQETQYF. For the CDR3, the DNA is TGTGCCAGCAGCGGGGAAGCGGTGCAAGAGACCCAGTACTTC.

The chain has TRBV20-1 and TRBJ2-3, with D uncertain. The length of the CDR3 is 10 residues. Germline-derived CDR1 and CDR2 are DFQATT and SNEGSKA (reference sequence). Trimming pared 8 bases from V and 9 bases from J, leaving 12 bases between. The CDR3 is CSSIETTQYF. DNA for the CDR3: TGCAGTTCAATAGAGACGACGCAGTATTTT.

The chain recombines TRBV5-1 with TRBJ2-7, with D uncertain. Per the germline V gene, CDR1 is SGHRS and CDR2 is YFSETQ. The CDR3 sequence is 13 residues long. V gave up 4 bases and J gave up 5 bases, with 13 bases separating them. The CDR3 DNA reads TGCGCCAGCAGCCGCGCGTTGGGGAACGAGCAGTACTTC. It is translated as CASSRALGNEQYF.

The rearrangement links TRBV24-1 to TRBJ2-5, with D unclear. The V gene lost 5 bases and the J gene lost 0 bases, with 12 bases spanning the gap. The CDR3 covers 15 residues. CDR1 and CDR2 from the germline V gene are KGHDR and SFDVKD. The CDR3 DNA reads as TGTGCCACCAGTGTACACAGCGAGTACCAAGAGACCCAGTACTTC. This codes for CATSVHSEYQETQYF.

The rearrangement joins TRBV12-3 or TRBV12-4 to TRBJ2-2; D uncertain. Trimming cost V 6 bases and J 3 bases, with 8 bases left between them. This CDR3 region has 13 residues. The CDR3 nucleotides read TGTGCCAGCAGGGCATTCGACACCGGGGAGCTGTTTTTT. Its protein is CASRAFDTGELFF.

The chain is built from TRBV4-1 and TRBJ2-7; no clear D. V lost 3 bases and J lost 2, with 14 bases in between. CDR3 length: 15 residues. Germline V CDR1 and CDR2: MGHRA, YSYEKL. CDR3 nucleotides: TGCGCCAGCAGCCAGAGTTGGGCAGGAGCCTACGAGCAGTACTTC. This translates into CASSQSWAGAYEQYF.

This chain connects TRBV7-9 to TRBJ2-1; D is unclear. The CDR3 totals 15 residues. Germline V gene lookup returns CDR1 SEHNR and CDR2 FQNEAQ (reference sequence). Trimming cost V 3 bases and J 2 bases, with 11 bases left between them. The chain's CDR3 is CASSFRTATYNEQFF. The DNA of the CDR3 is TGTGCCAGCAGCTTCCGGACGGCAACCTACAATGAGCAGTTCTTC.